This is a list of T cell receptor beta chains from one sample in a study of T cells in Graves' hyperthyroidism and ophthalmopathy. MiXCR was run by TCRdb on the multiplex PCR reads, yielding one entry per CDR3 protein. This table holds 300,000 to 450,000 distinct CDR3 sequences, more than 15% found once. Sequencing was done on a sample of blood. The receptor set was obtained from a woman aged 18-29 years with Graves' hyperthyroidism that later progressed to Graves' ophthalmopathy. Each CDR3 is given with its conserved first and last residue. Fields, in order: D gene, clone size, J gene, V gene, CDR3 DNA, CDR3 protein. D genes are given only for firm matches. The size entry is marked missing in some rows and otherwise reads once, few, many or a size class.

TRBD1 . TRBJ1-2 TRBV11-2 TGTGCCAGCAGCTCGATCAGGGGGCAAAACCATGGCTACACCTTC CASSSIRGQNHGYTF
. . TRBJ2-7 TRBV4-1 TGCGCCAGCAGCCACCGTTGGGTTTCCTACGAGCAGTACTTC CASSHRWVSYEQYF
TRBD2 . TRBJ2-1 TRBV7-9 TGTGCCAGCAGCGGACTAGCGGGAGAGGGCTACAATGAGCAGTTCTTC CASSGLAGEGYNEQFF
. few TRBJ2-7 TRBV19 TGTGCCAGCTCTCTGGACATGGACGATGAGCAGTACTTC CASSLDMDDEQYF
. . TRBJ1-6 TRBV6-1 TGTGCCAGCAGACCACGGACAGAGTCGAATTCACCCCTCCACTTT CASRPRTESNSPLHF
TRBD2 . TRBJ2-1 TRBV5-1 TGCGCCAGTGCACCTAGGACTAGCGGGGGATCCTACAATGAGCAGTTCTTC CASAPRTSGGSYNEQFF
TRBD2 . TRBJ2-1 TRBV6-5 TGTGCCAGCAGTTACGGACTAGCGGGGATTCGGGATGAGCAGTTCTTC CASSYGLAGIRDEQFF
. once TRBJ1-2 TRBV5-8 TGTGCCAGCAGCTTGGGACCTTCCGGGGGCCACTATGGCTCCACCTTC CASSLGPSGGHYGSTF
. . TRBJ2-7 TRBV4-2 TGTGCCAGCAGCCAAGATTCCGGCATCGAGCAGTACTTC CASSQDSGIEQYF
TRBD1 many TRBJ1-2 TRBV6-5 TGTGCCAGCAGTTACTTGACAGGGATCAAGGGAAACTATGGCTACACCTTC CASSYLTGIKGNYGYTF
TRBD2 . TRBJ2-7 TRBV11-2 TGTGCCAGCAGCTCCATCCGTAGCGGGAGCCGCCGGAATGGGCACGAGCAGTACTTC CASSSIRSGSRRNGHEQYF
. . TRBJ2-5 TRBV4-1 TGCGCCAGCAGCCAAGGGGACCGGTGGGAGACCCAGTACTTC CASSQGDRWETQYF
TRBD1 . TRBJ2-5 TRBV12-3/TRBV12-4 TGTGCCAGCACACGGGACAGGGGGACCCAGTACTTC CASTRDRGTQYF
TRBD2 many TRBJ2-3 TRBV20-1 TGCAGTGCTAGTCCCCTAGCGGGTTTGACAGATACGCAGTATTTT CSASPLAGLTDTQYF
TRBD2 many TRBJ2-1 TRBV20-1 TGCAGTGCTAGAGATTACCGGGAGGGGGACAATGAGCAGTTCTTC CSARDYREGDNEQFF
. few TRBJ2-1 TRBV7-9 TGTGCCAGCAGCGTCCGACAGGTTTACAATGAGCAGTTCTTC CASSVRQVYNEQFF
TRBD1 many TRBJ2-7 TRBV28 TGTGCCAGCATCCAGGCAGGGGGCGCCGAGCAGTACTTC CASIQAGGAEQYF
TRBD2 . TRBJ2-3 TRBV4-1 TGCGCCAGCAGCCAAAGACTAGCGGGAGTGGATACGCAGTATTTT CASSQRLAGVDTQYF
TRBD2 many TRBJ2-7 TRBV28 TGTGCCAGCAGCCGGACTAGCGGGGGACACGAGCAGTACTTC CASSRTSGGHEQYF
TRBD1 few TRBJ2-3 TRBV6-1 TGTGCCAGCAGTGAGAGGGACAGATACACAGATACGCAGTATTTT CASSERDRYTDTQYF
. few TRBJ2-7 TRBV5-1 TGTGCCAGCAGCCAAGACAGAAACTACGAGCAGTACTTC CASSQDRNYEQYF
TRBD1 . TRBJ2-7 TRBV29-1 TGCAGCGTATGGACAGGGGGAGGAAACGAGCAGTACTTC CSVWTGGGNEQYF
. . TRBJ2-7 TRBV4-2 TGTGCCAGCAGCCAACGGGGGGCCGTGCAGTACTTC CASSQRGAVQYF
. few TRBJ2-6 TRBV28 TGTGCCATCACCGACAGGGGAGGGTCTGGGGCCAACGTCCTGACTTTC CAITDRGGSGANVLTF
. . TRBJ1-4 TRBV4-2 TGTGCCAGCAGCCCCCAACACAGCACAACTAATGAAAAACTGTTTTTT CASSPQHSTTNEKLFF
TRBD1 many TRBJ2-7 TRBV6-1 TGTGCCAGCAGTCACTTAGGACAGGAATCCTACGAGCAGTACTTC CASSHLGQESYEQYF
. many TRBJ2-5 TRBV3-1 TGTGCCAGCAGCCTCGGGACTTTCCAGTACTTC CASSLGTFQYF
. many TRBJ2-1 TRBV5-1 TGCGCCAGCAGCTTGCGTCAGAGCGGCTACGTAGTAGATGAGCAGTTCTTC CASSLRQSGYVVDEQFF
TRBD1 . TRBJ1-1 TRBV16 TGTGCCAGCAGCCGCGCGACAGGGTGGGTTTCCGAAGCTTTCTTT CASSRATGWVSEAFF
TRBD1 many TRBJ2-5 TRBV7-9 TGTGCCAGCAGCTTCCTCCGGGACAGGGGTTTCGAGACCCAGTACTTC CASSFLRDRGFETQYF
. many TRBJ2-1 TRBV11-2 TGTGCCAGCAGCACCCGGGGGCTCCTCTCCTACAATGAGCAGTTCTTC CASSTRGLLSYNEQFF
TRBD2 many TRBJ2-5 TRBV12-3/TRBV12-4 TGTGCCAGCAGTCTCCATAGCGGGAGGGCCTCAGAGACCCAGTACTTC CASSLHSGRASETQYF
TRBD1 many TRBJ2-1 TRBV4-1 TGCGCCAGCAGCTTCCGGGACAGGGGATTGAATGAGCAGTTCTTC CASSFRDRGLNEQFF
TRBD2 many TRBJ2-3 TRBV28 TGTGCCAGCGGCGAGCGGGGGGGAGGAGATACGCAGTATTTT CASGERGGGDTQYF
. . TRBJ1-1 TRBV19 TGTGCCAGTAGTATGGGGGGGACGGCTGAAGCTTTCTTT CASSMGGTAEAFF
. many TRBJ1-6 TRBV2 TGTGCCAGCAGTGAGGAGGGGCCACCCCTCCACTTT CASSEEGPPLHF
. . TRBJ2-7 TRBV20-1 TGCAGTGGGGCACTGGGCACTGCTCCCGAGCAGTACTTC CSGALGTAPEQYF
. many TRBJ2-1 TRBV6-5 TGTGCCAGCAGTTACTCGCCCCCCAGGGACTACAATGAGCAGTTCTTC CASSYSPPRDYNEQFF
. many TRBJ1-5 TRBV30 TGTGCCTGGAGCGCACAGGTAGATCAGCCCCAGCATTTT CAWSAQVDQPQHF
. few TRBJ1-1 TRBV4-1 TGCGCCAGCAGCCAATTGACGGCGAACACTGAAGCTTTCTTT CASSQLTANTEAFF
. many TRBJ1-2 TRBV28 TGTGCCAGCCGCACCTCGGCGTTCCAACACTGGGGCTACACCTTC CASRTSAFQHWGYTF
. few TRBJ2-1 TRBV6-6 TGTGCCAGCAGTTACAGGCGGGCGGATCAGCAGTTCTTC CASSYRRADQQFF
. . TRBJ1-4 TRBV4-2 TGTGCCAGCAGCCCCTACGGACAGAATGGTGAAAAACTGTTTTTT CASSPYGQNGEKLFF
TRBD1 . TRBJ1-4 TRBV7-9 TGTGCCAGCAGCGCACAGGGGGCTGGGGAAAAACTGTTTTTT CASSAQGAGEKLFF
. . TRBJ2-7 TRBV19 TGTGCCAGTAGTATAGATACGAGCCCCTACGAGCAGTACTTC CASSIDTSPYEQYF
. many TRBJ2-7 TRBV4-3 TGCGCCAGCAGCCAAGACGGGTCTCCTTACGAGCAGTACTTC CASSQDGSPYEQYF
TRBD1 few TRBJ2-7 TRBV18 TGTGCCAGCTCACCTCTGACAGGGAGCTACGAGCAGTACTTC CASSPLTGSYEQYF
. few TRBJ1-5 TRBV4-1 TGCGCCAGCAGCCAAGTCTTAGGGAGCAATCAGCCCCAGCATTTT CASSQVLGSNQPQHF
. . TRBJ1-4 TRBV13 TGTGCCAGCAGCTTCCGCAGTGATGGAGATGAAAAACTGTTTTTT CASSFRSDGDEKLFF
TRBD1 few TRBJ1-1 TRBV9 TGTGCCAGCAGCGTAACTTCGGGCACAGGGGATGCTTTCTTT CASSVTSGTGDAFF
. few TRBJ2-7 TRBV29-1 TGCAGCGCCGCATCCGGGACTGAACCCGAGCAGTACTTC CSAASGTEPEQYF